This is a list of T cell receptor beta chains from one sample in a study of T cell changes during pregnancy in multiple sclerosis. The data were produced by immunoSEQ multiplex PCR, yet TCRdb's version contains in-frame clones alone and is incomplete. The table includes about 100,000 clones, roughly 92% detected once. The sample in question was peripheral blood, obtained in the second trimester of pregnancy. These receptors were taken from a female donor with multiple sclerosis, enrolled in a pregnancy study. CDR3s include the opening cysteine and the closing phenylalanine or tryptophan. Fields, in order: V gene, D gene, J gene, clone size, CDR3 protein, CDR3 DNA. A D gene is named only where the DNA matches it firmly. Rows give clone size only sometimes, using once, few, many, or a class for an expanded clone.

TRBV6-5	-	TRBJ1-5	-	CASSYSMEQPQHF	TGTGCCAGCAGTTACTCGATGGAGCAGCCCCAGCATTTT
TRBV5-4	TRBD1	TRBJ1-2	-	CASSRGTGGSYGYTF	TGTGCCAGCAGCCGCGGGACAGGTGGGAGCTATGGCTACACCTTC
TRBV6-1	-	TRBJ1-5	few	CASRLDKPINQPQHF	TGTGCCAGCAGACTAGACAAACCTATCAATCAGCCCCAGCATTTT
TRBV27	TRBD2	TRBJ2-1	once	CASTLAGGSYNEQFF	TGTGCCAGCACCCTCGCGGGAGGGAGTTACAATGAGCAGTTCTTC
TRBV7-2	-	TRBJ2-7	-	CASSFRTEGEQYF	TGTGCCAGCAGCTTTAGGACGGAGGGCGAGCAGTACTTC
TRBV2	-	TRBJ1-5	-	CASSEGGTQYNQPQHF	TGTGCCAGCAGTGAGGGGGGGACCCAGTACAATCAGCCCCAGCATTTT
TRBV7-2	TRBD2	TRBJ2-2	-	CASRSASGRKTGELFF	TGTGCCAGCAGATCTGCTAGCGGGCGAAAGACCGGGGAGCTGTTTTTT
TRBV6-1	-	TRBJ2-7	-	CASSVSEGDPAYEQYF	TGTGCCAGCAGTGTCTCCGAGGGGGACCCTGCCTACGAGCAGTACTTC
TRBV5-4	-	TRBJ1-2	-	CASSSGQTYGYTF	TGTGCCAGCAGCTCAGGACAGACCTATGGCTACACCTTC
TRBV4-2	TRBD2	TRBJ2-3	-	CASSPRGLAGGTSTDTQYF	TGTGCCAGCAGCCCCCGCGGTCTAGCGGGGGGGACTAGCACAGATACGCAGTATTTT
TRBV7-8	-	TRBJ2-7	-	CASSAIRLSRGSYEQYF	TGTGCCAGCAGCGCAATACGACTCAGCCGGGGCTCCTACGAGCAGTACTTC
TRBV7-9	TRBD2	TRBJ2-7	-	CASSLEGAGEQYF	TGTGCCAGCAGCTTAGAGGGAGCGGGGGAGCAGTACTTC
TRBV9	-	TRBJ2-3	-	CASSVVGLRTDTQYF	TGTGCCAGCAGCGTAGTGGGCTTACGCACAGATACGCAGTATTTT
TRBV7-9	-	TRBJ2-1	-	CASSSLNEQFF	TGTGCCAGCAGCTCATTGAATGAGCAGTTCTTC
TRBV18	-	TRBJ1-5	-	CASPPPEGHSNQPQHF	TGTGCCAGCCCCCCACCGGAAGGACATAGCAATCAGCCCCAGCATTTT
TRBV30	TRBD1	TRBJ1-2	-	CAYTQQGARGYGYTF	TGTGCCTACACCCAACAGGGGGCCCGGGGGTATGGCTACACCTTC
TRBV7-9	TRBD1	TRBJ1-1	-	CASSRRGGLNTEAFF	TGTGCCAGCAGCAGGCGAGGGGGCCTGAACACTGAAGCTTTCTTT
TRBV25-1	TRBD2	TRBJ2-3	-	CASSEWGLAVDTQYF	TGTGCCAGCAGTGAATGGGGACTAGCGGTAGATACGCAGTATTTT
TRBV6-1	-	TRBJ2-5	-	CASSGSRGETQYF	TGTGCCAGCAGCGGGTCCAGGGGAGAGACCCAGTACTTC
TRBV6-1	-	TRBJ2-5	-	CASSDHRETQYF	TGTGCCAGCAGTGACCACAGGGAGACCCAGTACTTC
TRBV27	TRBD1	TRBJ1-2	once	CASSPYGQGSIGYGYTF	TGTGCCAGCAGTCCTTACGGACAGGGTTCGATAGGCTATGGCTACACCTTC
TRBV6-1	-	TRBJ2-1	-	CASSYLANEQFF	TGTGCCAGCAGTTATCTAGCGAATGAGCAGTTCTTC
TRBV11-2	-	TRBJ1-2	-	CASSSKQGDYGYTF	TGTGCCAGCAGCTCGAAACAGGGAGACTATGGCTACACCTTC
TRBV7-6	TRBD2	TRBJ2-7	-	CASSLGTSGMASDYEQYF	TGTGCCAGCAGCTTAGGGACTAGCGGGATGGCATCGGACTACGAGCAGTACTTC
TRBV19	-	TRBJ1-1	few	CASSQFTEAFF	TGTGCCAGTAGTCAGTTCACTGAAGCTTTCTTT
TRBV13	TRBD1	TRBJ2-7	-	CASSFQQPLGTAISYEQYF	TGTGCCAGCAGCTTCCAACAACCACTCGGGACAGCAATTTCCTACGAGCAGTACTTC
TRBV5-1	-	TRBJ2-5	-	CASSLALGVAQETQYF	TGCGCCAGCAGCTTGGCCCTGGGAGTTGCTCAAGAGACCCAGTACTTC
TRBV19	TRBD1	TRBJ1-4	few	CASTSSGGDEKLFF	TGTGCCAGTACGAGTTCAGGGGGCGACGAAAAACTGTTTTTT
TRBV5-1	-	TRBJ2-3	-	CASSLRQVSDTQYF	TGCGCCAGCAGCTTGCGACAGGTATCAGATACGCAGTATTTT
TRBV5-4	-	TRBJ2-3	once	CASSIHRERDTQYF	TGTGCCAGCAGCATTCACAGGGAGAGAGATACGCAGTATTTT
TRBV19	TRBD1	TRBJ2-7	-	CASSVGTGVHEQYF	TGTGCCAGTAGCGTAGGGACAGGTGTCCACGAGCAGTACTTC
TRBV5-1	-	TRBJ1-1	-	CASSLFTGGGRDTEAFF	TGCGCCAGCAGCTTGTTTACGGGGGGCGGGCGGGACACTGAAGCTTTCTTT
TRBV5-1	-	TRBJ1-1	-	CASKEENTEAFF	TGCGCCAGCAAGGAGGAGAACACTGAAGCTTTCTTT
TRBV5-8	TRBD1	TRBJ2-5	few	CASRNRDRAAETQYF	TGTGCCAGCAGAAACCGGGACAGGGCCGCGGAGACCCAGTACTTC
TRBV6-6	-	TRBJ2-7	-	CASSYREDEQYF	TGTGCCAGCAGTTACAGAGAGGACGAGCAGTACTTC
TRBV7-8	TRBD1	TRBJ2-7	-	CASSSRDSRQYEQYF	TGTGCCAGCAGCTCCCGGGACAGCCGTCAGTACGAGCAGTACTTC
TRBV5-1	-	TRBJ2-3	-	CASSLEGRRDTDTQYF	TGCGCCAGCAGCTTGGAAGGGAGGAGGGACACAGATACGCAGTATTTT
TRBV28	-	TRBJ1-5	-	CASSGRDSNQPQHF	TGTGCCAGCAGTGGGAGGGATAGCAATCAGCCCCAGCATTTT
TRBV5-4	TRBD2	TRBJ2-3	-	CASSRREGSTDTQYF	TGTGCCAGCAGCAGGCGGGAGGGTAGCACAGATACGCAGTATTTT
TRBV7-6	-	TRBJ1-1	few	CASSQNGGNTEAFF	TGTGCCAGCAGTCAAAACGGGGGGAACACTGAAGCTTTCTTT
TRBV2	-	TRBJ2-5	-	CASTRPGETQYF	TGTGCCAGCACGCGGCCAGGGGAGACCCAGTACTTC
TRBV27	-	TRBJ2-7	-	CASSPGQGLTYEQYF	TGTGCCAGCAGTCCCGGACAAGGGTTAACCTACGAGCAGTACTTC
TRBV6-5	TRBD1	TRBJ1-1	-	CASRGTGTNTEAFF	TGTGCCAGCAGGGGGACAGGGACGAACACTGAAGCTTTCTTT
TRBV10-1	TRBD2	TRBJ2-5	-	CASWTSGGPKGETQYF	TGCGCCAGCTGGACTAGCGGGGGGCCTAAGGGGGAGACCCAGTACTTC
TRBV6-5	TRBD1	TRBJ1-1	-	CASSTQGARTEAFF	TGTGCCAGCAGTACTCAGGGGGCGCGTACTGAAGCTTTCTTT
TRBV2	-	TRBJ1-1	-	CASSQLGGGGTEAFF	TGTGCCAGCAGCCAATTGGGGGGGGGAGGCACTGAAGCTTTCTTT
TRBV18	TRBD1	TRBJ1-5	-	CASSPKTGERPQHF	TGTGCCAGCTCACCGAAAACAGGGGAGAGGCCCCAGCATTTT
TRBV19	TRBD1	TRBJ1-5	-	CASTFGQGNFYQPQHF	TGTGCCAGTACGTTTGGACAGGGAAATTTCTATCAGCCCCAGCATTTT
TRBV5-1	TRBD1	TRBJ2-5	-	CASSGTGGRETQYF	TGCGCCAGCAGCGGAACAGGGGGCCGCGAGACCCAGTACTTC
TRBV30	-	TRBJ1-1	-	CAWRPRVSESEAFF	TGTGCCTGGAGGCCCAGGGTGAGCGAAAGTGAAGCTTTCTTT
TRBV19	TRBD1	TRBJ1-2	-	CASSIVGQGSANYGYTF	TGTGCCAGTAGTATAGTCGGACAGGGGTCCGCTAACTATGGCTACACCTTC
TRBV5-6	TRBD1	TRBJ2-5	-	CASSLRGLETQYF	TGTGCCAGCAGCTTGAGGGGGCTAGAGACCCAGTACTTC
TRBV9	TRBD2	TRBJ2-2	-	CASSVGSRTSLNTGELFF	TGTGCCAGCAGCGTAGGTAGTAGGACTAGCTTAAACACCGGGGAGCTGTTTTTT
TRBV7-3	-	TRBJ1-4	-	CASSLRGNTNEKLFF	TGTGCCAGCAGCCTCAGGGGAAATACTAATGAAAAACTGTTTTTT
TRBV11-2	TRBD2	TRBJ2-7	-	CASRPSGTSPSHEQYF	TGTGCCAGCAGACCCTCCGGGACTAGTCCCTCTCACGAGCAGTACTTC
TRBV2	-	TRBJ2-2	-	CASNDWGLRTGELFF	TGTGCCAGCAATGACTGGGGGCTAAGGACCGGGGAGCTGTTTTTT
TRBV9	-	TRBJ1-1	few	CASSVGGNNAEAFF	TGTGCCAGCAGCGTAGGAGGGAATAACGCTGAAGCTTTCTTT
TRBV5-1	-	TRBJ1-2	once	CASSSGGVGRNYGYTF	TGCGCCAGCAGCTCTGGGGGAGTCGGGAGGAACTATGGCTACACCTTC